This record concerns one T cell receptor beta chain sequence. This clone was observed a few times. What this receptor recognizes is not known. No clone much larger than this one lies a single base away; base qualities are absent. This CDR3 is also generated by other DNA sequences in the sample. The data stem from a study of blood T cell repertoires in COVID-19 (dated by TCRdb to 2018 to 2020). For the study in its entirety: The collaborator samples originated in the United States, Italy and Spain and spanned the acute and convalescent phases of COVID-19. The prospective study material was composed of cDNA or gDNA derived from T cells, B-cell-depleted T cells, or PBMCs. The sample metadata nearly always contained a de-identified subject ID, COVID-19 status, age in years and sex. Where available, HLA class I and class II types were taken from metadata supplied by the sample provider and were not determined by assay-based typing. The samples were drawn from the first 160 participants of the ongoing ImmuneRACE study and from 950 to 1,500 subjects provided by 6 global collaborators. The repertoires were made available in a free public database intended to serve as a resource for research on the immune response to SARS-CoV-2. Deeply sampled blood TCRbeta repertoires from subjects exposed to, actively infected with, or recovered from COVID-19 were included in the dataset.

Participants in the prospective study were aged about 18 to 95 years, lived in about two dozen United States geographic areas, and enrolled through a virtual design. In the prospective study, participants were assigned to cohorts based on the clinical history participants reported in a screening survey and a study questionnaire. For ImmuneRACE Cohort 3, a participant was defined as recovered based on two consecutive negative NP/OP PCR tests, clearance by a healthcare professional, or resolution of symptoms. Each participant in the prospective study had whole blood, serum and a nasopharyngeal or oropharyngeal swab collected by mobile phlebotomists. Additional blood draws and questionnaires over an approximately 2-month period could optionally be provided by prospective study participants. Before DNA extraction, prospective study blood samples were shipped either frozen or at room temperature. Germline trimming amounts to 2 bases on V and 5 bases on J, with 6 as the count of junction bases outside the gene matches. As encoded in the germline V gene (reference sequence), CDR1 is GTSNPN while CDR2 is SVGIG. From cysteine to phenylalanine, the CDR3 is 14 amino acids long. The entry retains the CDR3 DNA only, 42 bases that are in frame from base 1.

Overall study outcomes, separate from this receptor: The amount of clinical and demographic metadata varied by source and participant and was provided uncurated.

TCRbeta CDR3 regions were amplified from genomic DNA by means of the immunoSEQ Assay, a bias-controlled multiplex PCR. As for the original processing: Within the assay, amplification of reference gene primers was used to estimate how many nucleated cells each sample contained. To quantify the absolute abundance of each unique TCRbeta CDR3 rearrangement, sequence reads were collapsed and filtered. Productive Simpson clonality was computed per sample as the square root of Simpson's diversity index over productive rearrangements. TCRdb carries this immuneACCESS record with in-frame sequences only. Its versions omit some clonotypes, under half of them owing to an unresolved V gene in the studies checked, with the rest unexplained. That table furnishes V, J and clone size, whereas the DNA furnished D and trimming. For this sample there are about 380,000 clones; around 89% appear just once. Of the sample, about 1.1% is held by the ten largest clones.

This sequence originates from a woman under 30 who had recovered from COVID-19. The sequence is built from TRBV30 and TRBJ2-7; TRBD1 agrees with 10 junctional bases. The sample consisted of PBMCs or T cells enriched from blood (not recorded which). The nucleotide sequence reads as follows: TGTGCCTGGAGTCGGACAGGGGGGGGCGACGAGCAGTACTTC. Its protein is CAWSRTGGGDEQYF. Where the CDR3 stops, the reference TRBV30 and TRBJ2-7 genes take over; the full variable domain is SQTIHQWPATLVQPVGSPLSLECTVEGTSNPNLYWYRQAAGRGLQLLFYSVGIGQISSEVPQNLSASRPQDRQFILSSKKLLLSDSGFYLCAWSRTGGGDEQYFGPGTRLTVT.